This is a list of T cell receptor beta chains from one sample in a study of blood T cell repertoires in COVID-19. The method was immunoSEQ multiplex PCR; TCRdb's version includes in-frame clones alone and lacks a portion of them. The sample lists about 160,000 clones; about four fifths were seen once. Material: peripheral blood. The receptors stem from a woman aged 55-69 years with COVID-19, enrolled during active disease. The CDR3 runs from the conserved cysteine through the conserved F or W. D genes are given only for firm matches. Only part of the rows carry a size: once, few, many, or a class if the clone is expanded.

>TRBD2|TRBV6-6|TRBJ2-1|once|19
TGTGCCAGCAGCTCGTTACTAGCGGGAGAGGGAATAGGAAACAATGAGCAGTTCTTC
CASSSLLAGEGIGNNEQFF
>TRBD1|TRBV24-1|TRBJ2-2|.|17
TGTGCCACCAGTGACCGGAGGGGACAGGGGGCCACCGGGGAGCTGTTTTTT
CATSDRRGQGATGELFF
>TRBD1|TRBV5-8|TRBJ2-3|.|16
TGTGCCAGCAGCCCCGGGACAGGGGGTACCTTATATACGCAGTATTTT
CASSPGTGGTLYTQYF
>TRBD1|TRBV19|TRBJ2-5|.|12
TGTGCCAGTAGGCAGGGGGCGGAGACCCAGTACTTC
CASRQGAETQYF
>TRBD2|TRBV28|TRBJ2-1|.|16
TGTGCCAGCCGACGTCGGGCACTAGCGGCCTACAATGAGCAGTTCTTC
CASRRRALAAYNEQFF
>TRBD1|TRBV7-9|TRBJ1-2|.|15
TGTGCCAGCAGCGGTCCCGGGACAGGGAGGTATGGCTACACCTTC
CASSGPGTGRYGYTF
>.|TRBV13|TRBJ2-1|.|12
TGTGCCAGCAGCTCGACAGCGAATGAGCAGTTCTTC
CASSSTANEQFF
>TRBD2|TRBV10-3|TRBJ2-1|.|18
TGTGCCATCAGTGAGTTTTATTTCGGGACTAGCGGGAGAGAAGAGCAGTTCTTC
CAISEFYFGTSGREEQFF
>.|TRBV7-2|TRBJ2-3|.|14
TGTGCCAGCAGCTTCAACGCCCGGGGGGATACGCAGTATTTT
CASSFNARGDTQYF
>.|TRBV18|TRBJ1-1|.|15
TGTGCCAGCTCACCACGTAACGAGGTGAACACTGAAGCTTTCTTT
CASSPRNEVNTEAFF
>.|TRBV9|TRBJ1-3|.|14
TGTGCCAGCAGCGTAGGTGAGGTTGGAAACACCATATATTTT
CASSVGEVGNTIYF
>.|TRBV27|TRBJ2-5|once|18
TGTGCCAGCAGTTTAAGGGCACCGAGGGGGACCGAGCAAGAGACCCAGTACTTC
CASSLRAPRGTEQETQYF
>.|TRBV28|TRBJ2-1|.|14
TGTGCCAGCAAAGGAGAGGATTCCTACAATGAGCAGTTCTTC
CASKGEDSYNEQFF
>TRBD1|TRBV19|TRBJ2-3|few|14
TGTGCCAGTACCGGGACAGGGTGGTCGGATACGCAGTATTTT
CASTGTGWSDTQYF
>.|TRBV21-1|TRBJ1-4|.|16
TGTGCCAGCAGCAAAAAGAGAGGAGCAACTAATGAAAAACTGTTTTTT
CASSKKRGATNEKLFF
>TRBD1|TRBV6-5|TRBJ1-5|few|14
TGTGCCAGCAGTTACGGGGACAGCCAACAGCCCCAGCATTTT
CASSYGDSQQPQHF
>TRBD1|TRBV2|TRBJ2-2|.|16
TGTGCCAGCAGCCAAGGGGGACAGGGAGACACCGGGGAGCTGTTTTTT
CASSQGGQGDTGELFF
>.|TRBV4-1|TRBJ2-7|.|14
TGCGCCAGCAGCCAAGACCGCCTAGCCTACGAGCAGTACTTC
CASSQDRLAYEQYF
>TRBD1|TRBV9|TRBJ2-5|.|15
TGTGCCAGCAGCGTACAGGGGGCTCTACAAGAGACCCAGTACTTC
CASSVQGALQETQYF
>TRBD1|TRBV7-3|TRBJ2-1|.|15
TGTGCCAGCAGCTCAGGACAGGGGTCCTACAATGAGCAGTTCTTC
CASSSGQGSYNEQFF
>.|TRBV6-5|TRBJ1-1|once|14
TGTGCCAGCACCCGGGTCGGTCTGAACACTGAAGCTTTCTTT
CASTRVGLNTEAFF
>TRBD2|TRBV4-3|TRBJ2-3|.|17
TGCGCCAGCAGCCCTCACGGGACTAGCGGGCTCACAGATACGCAGTATTTT
CASSPHGTSGLTDTQYF
>.|TRBV15|TRBJ1-1|.|16
TGTGCCACCAGCACCGAGCCTGATTTGGTAAACACTGAAGCTTTCTTT
CATSTEPDLVNTEAFF
>.|TRBV5-4|TRBJ1-2|.|15
TGTGCCAGCAGCTTGGAAGGTGCTGGCGGATATGGCTACACCTTC
CASSLEGAGGYGYTF
>.|TRBV29-1|TRBJ1-2|once|12
TGCAGCGTCTGGACAGTCATGGATGGCTACACCTTC
CSVWTVMDGYTF
>.|TRBV30|TRBJ2-7|.|13
TGTGCCTGGAGACCCGGGACACTGTACGAGCAGTACTTC
CAWRPGTLYEQYF
>.|TRBV9|TRBJ1-6|.|15
TGTGCCAGCAGCGTAGACTGGAGAAGTAATTCACCCCTCCACTTT
CASSVDWRSNSPLHF
>TRBD1|TRBV6-2/TRBV6-3|TRBJ1-2|.|13
TGTGCCAGCAGTTCGACAGGGGCCGGTGGCTACACCTTC
CASSSTGAGGYTF
>.|TRBV12-5|TRBJ1-2|.|14
TGTGCTAGTGGTTTCCAAGGGAGCAGTTATGGCTACACCTTC
CASGFQGSSYGYTF
>.|TRBV5-4|TRBJ2-5|few|15
TGTGCCAGCAGCTTACAGGGTGGGGCAGCGGAGACCCAGTACTTC
CASSLQGGAAETQYF
>.|TRBV4-1|TRBJ1-2|.|15
TGCGCCAGCAGCCAAACAGAGGGGGAGAACTATGGCTACACCTTC
CASSQTEGENYGYTF
>TRBD1|TRBV19|TRBJ1-4|many|14
TGTGCCAGTAGTAGGACAGGAAATAATGAAAAACTGTTTTTT
CASSRTGNNEKLFF
>TRBD1|TRBV19|TRBJ1-3|.|15
TGTGCCAGTAGTATGGGACAGACAAGTGGAAACACCATATATTTT
CASSMGQTSGNTIYF
>TRBD1|TRBV5-1|TRBJ1-1|.|15
TGCGCCAGCAGCTTGAGACAGGGGACGAACACTGAAGCTTTCTTT
CASSLRQGTNTEAFF